This T cell receptor beta chain was retrieved from a study of monozygotic twins with cystic fibrosis. Germline assignment: CDR1 LNHNV and CDR2 YYDKDF (reference sequence). V gave up 5 bases and J gave up 11 bases, with 21 bases separating them. The CDR3 is made up of 14 amino acids. Only in-frame clones appear in the TCRdb table, and some are missing; sequencing was by immunoSEQ multiplex PCR. Among 25,000 or so clones listed, just over 90% were seen once. The chain employs TRBV15 and TRBJ1-1, with D possibly TRBD1 on 6 matching bases. The TCR originated in a girl aged 2 to 10 with cystic fibrosis. Sequencing used blood. CDR3 DNA: TGTGCCACCAGCCCAACTCTGGGACACGGCTGGGCTTTCTTT. As protein: CATSPTLGHGWAFF.